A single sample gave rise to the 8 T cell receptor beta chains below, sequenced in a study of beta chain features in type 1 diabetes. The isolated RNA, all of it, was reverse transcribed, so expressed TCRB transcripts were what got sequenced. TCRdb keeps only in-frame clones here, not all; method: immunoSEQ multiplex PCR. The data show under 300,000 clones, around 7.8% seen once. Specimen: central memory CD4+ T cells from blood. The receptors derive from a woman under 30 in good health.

CDR3 loop: CASSHPRAASGIGETQYF. The CDR3 DNA reads TGTGCCAGCAGCCACCCTCGGGCCGCTAGCGGGATAGGAGAGACCCAGTACTTC. The chain combines TRBV7-6 with TRBJ2-5; 9 bases agree with TRBD2. The CDR3 extends over 18 amino acids. Looked up from germline, CDR1 is SGHVS and CDR2 is FNYEAQ. J was trimmed by 4 bases and V by 5 bases; bases with no gene match: 17.

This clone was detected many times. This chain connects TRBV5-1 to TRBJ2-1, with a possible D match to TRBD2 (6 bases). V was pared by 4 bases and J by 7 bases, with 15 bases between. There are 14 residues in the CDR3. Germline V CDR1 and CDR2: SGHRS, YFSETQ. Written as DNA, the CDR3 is TGCGCCAGCAGCGGCCGGGAGTCGTTAAATGAGCAGTTCTTC. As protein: CASSGRESLNEQFF. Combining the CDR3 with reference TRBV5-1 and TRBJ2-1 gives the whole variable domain KAGVTQTPRYLIKTRGQQVTLSCSPISGHRSVSWYQQTPGQGLQFLFEYFSETQRNKGNFPGRFSGRQFSNSRSEMNVSTLELGDSALYLCASSGRESLNEQFFGPGTRLTVL.

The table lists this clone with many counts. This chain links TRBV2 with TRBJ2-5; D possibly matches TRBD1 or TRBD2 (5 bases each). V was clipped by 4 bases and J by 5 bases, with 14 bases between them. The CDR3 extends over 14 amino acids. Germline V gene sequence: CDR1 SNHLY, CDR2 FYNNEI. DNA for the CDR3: TGTGCCAGCAGTGCGATGGGGGAAGGGGAGACCCAGTACTTC. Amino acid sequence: CASSAMGEGETQYF.

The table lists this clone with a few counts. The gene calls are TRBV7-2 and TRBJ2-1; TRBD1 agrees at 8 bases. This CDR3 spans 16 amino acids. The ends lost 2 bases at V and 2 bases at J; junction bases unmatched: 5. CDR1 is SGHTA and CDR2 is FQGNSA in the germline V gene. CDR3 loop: CASSLQGATTYNEQFF. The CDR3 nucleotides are TGTGCCAGCAGCTTACAGGGGGCCACTACCTACAATGAGCAGTTCTTC.

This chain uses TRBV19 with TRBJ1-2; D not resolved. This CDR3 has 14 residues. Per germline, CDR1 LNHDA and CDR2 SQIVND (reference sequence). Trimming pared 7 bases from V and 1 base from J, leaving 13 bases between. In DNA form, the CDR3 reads TGTGCCAGTAAAGGGATGCTGAATAACTATGGCTACACCTTC. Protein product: CASKGMLNNYGYTF.

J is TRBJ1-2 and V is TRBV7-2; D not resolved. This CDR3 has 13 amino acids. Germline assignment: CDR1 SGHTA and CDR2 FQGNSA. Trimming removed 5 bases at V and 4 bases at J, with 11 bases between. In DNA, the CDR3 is TGTGCCAGCAGCCGGGAAAGTGGCTATGGCTACACCTTC. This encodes CASSRESGYGYTF. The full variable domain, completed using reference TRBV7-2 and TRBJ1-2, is GAGVSQSPSNKVTEKGKDVELRCDPISGHTALYWYRQSLGQGLEFLIYFQGNSAPDKSGLPSDRFSAERTGGSVSTLTIQRTQQEDSAVYLCASSRESGYGYTFGSGTRLTVV.

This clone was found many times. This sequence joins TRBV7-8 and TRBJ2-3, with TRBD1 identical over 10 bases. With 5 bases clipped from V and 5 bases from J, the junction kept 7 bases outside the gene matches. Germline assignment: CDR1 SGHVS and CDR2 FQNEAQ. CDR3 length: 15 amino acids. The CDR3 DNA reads TGTGCCAGCAGCCGTGCGGGACAGGGGCGAGATACGCAGTATTTT. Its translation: CASSRAGQGRDTQYF.

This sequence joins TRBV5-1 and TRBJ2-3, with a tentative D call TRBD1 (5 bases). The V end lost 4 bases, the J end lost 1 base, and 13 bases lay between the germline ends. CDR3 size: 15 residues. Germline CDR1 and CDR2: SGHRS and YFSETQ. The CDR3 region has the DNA TGCGCCAGCAGCCAGGGATCGTTCGGCACAGATACGCAGTATTTT. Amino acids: CASSQGSFGTDTQYF.